This T cell receptor (beta chain) emerged from a study of post-analysis software for immune sequencing data. This clonotype was detected only a few times. The antigen is not known. The CDR3 loop spans 13 amino acids. Trimming removed 5 bases from V and 3 bases from J, with 11 bases in between. Each TCR beta cDNA library carried unique molecular identifiers. It was from approximately 0.91 to 9.4 million T cells that about half a million cDNA molecules came. TCRdb re-called the PCR reads with MiXCR, one entry per CDR3 protein. Of approximately 730,000 distinct CDR3 sequences listed, 40% to 55% were seen once; the top ten hold roughly 4.5%. Broader study findings: Controls had lower frequencies than patients of roughly five TRBV segments, which included TRBV5-6, TRBV5-1 and TRBV20-1. Strong same-batch co-clustering of samples appeared with F measure clustering. Controls showed significantly higher normalized Chao1 diversity than did multiple sclerosis patients.

V usage is TRBV12-3 or TRBV12-4 and J usage is TRBJ2-7; tentative D call: TRBD2 (5 bases). Sequencing used blood. The TCR was taken from a girl aged 10-17 years with multiple sclerosis. CDR3 sequence (DNA): TGTGCCAGCAGTCCCCCCCGGGGCTACGAGCAGTACTTC. Residues: CASSPPRGYEQYF.